The T cell receptor (beta chain) under discussion was sequenced for a study of long-term antiretroviral therapy in people with HIV. Survey level was the resolution at which the v3.0 immunoSEQ assay ran. The repertoire was sequenced with immunoSEQ multiplex PCR; TCRdb's copy has only in-frame clones and lacks some. The sample carries about 28,000 clones, more than 70% recorded once. From germline, CDR1 is SEHNR and CDR2 FQNEAQ (reference sequence). This CDR3 has 14 amino acids. V lost 6 bases, J lost 0 bases, and 11 bases lay in between. In its sample, this clone was seen once. The chain is built from TRBV7-9 and TRBJ1-1; D call uncertain. This clonotype was sampled from a woman in her thirties with HIV. Source: unsorted PBMCs, taken 0.8 years after starting antiretroviral therapy. The CDR3 spells CASRGSTLNTEAFF. CDR3 nucleotides: TGTGCCAGCAGGGGTAGTACCCTGAACACTGAAGCTTTCTTT.